The clone carrying this TCR beta chain was detected many times. This sample was taken from a study of early T cells in non-severe SARS-CoV-2 infection. TCRdb recomputed calls from the 5' RACE reads with MiXCR, one row per CDR3 protein. This table holds around 89,000 distinct CDR3 sequences, 14% to 15% found once. Germline V gene data show CDR1 as LGHNT and CDR2 as FRNRAP. The CDR3 contains 14 residues. V was cut by 6 bases and J by 0 bases, with 9 bases left in between. The sample consisted of whole blood. The receptor was derived from an adult who was a healthcare worker with PCR-confirmed SARS-CoV-2 infection or an uninfected control (not recorded which). The chain joins TRBV12-5 to TRBJ1-5; D not resolved. CDR3 bases: TGTGCTAGTGGATTACACGATAGCAATCAGCCCCAGCATTTT. Protein sequence: CASGLHDSNQPQHF.